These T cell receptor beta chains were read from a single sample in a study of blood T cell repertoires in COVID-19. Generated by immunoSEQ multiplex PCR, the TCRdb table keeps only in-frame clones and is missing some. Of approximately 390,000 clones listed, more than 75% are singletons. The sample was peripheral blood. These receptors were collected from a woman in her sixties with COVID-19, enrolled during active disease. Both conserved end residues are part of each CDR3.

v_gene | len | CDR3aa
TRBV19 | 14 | CASSRDRESYGYTF
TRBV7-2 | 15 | CASSSGTGGRETQYF
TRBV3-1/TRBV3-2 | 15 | CASSPLLGDMETQYF
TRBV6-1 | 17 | CASSEAGAGEGTGELFF
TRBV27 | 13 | CASSSGGPTEAFF
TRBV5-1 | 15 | CASSRDRDRETEAFF
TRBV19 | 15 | CASSRGLAGDNEQFF
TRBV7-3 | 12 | CASSFGNSPLHF
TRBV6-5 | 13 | CASSRVTGNEQFF
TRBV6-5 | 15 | CASSTRTGGEYEQYF
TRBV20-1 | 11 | CSAPRGNTIYF
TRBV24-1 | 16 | CATSGAGTINTGELFF
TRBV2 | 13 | CASREGQASPLHF
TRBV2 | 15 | CASSVNPRRTGELFF
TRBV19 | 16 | CASSIWASGQNTEAFF
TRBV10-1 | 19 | CASSESATGGRIGNQPQHF
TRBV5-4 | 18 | CASSSERLAGGAWNEQFF
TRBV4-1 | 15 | CASSQGTSTRGELFF
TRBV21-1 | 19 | CASSKATLTTGVSYNEQFF
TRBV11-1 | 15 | CASTPDNRLYNEQFF
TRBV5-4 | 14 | CASSLAGSSGEQYF
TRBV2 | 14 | CASNLAGLQETQYF
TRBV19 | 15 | CASRRGTELYYGYTF
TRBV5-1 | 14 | CASFAALAPGELFF
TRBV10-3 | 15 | CAIRGLAGEYNEQFF
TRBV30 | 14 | CAWSVMGGNSPLHF
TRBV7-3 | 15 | CASSLGLAGVAEQFF
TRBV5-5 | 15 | CASSYGVSRGNIQYF
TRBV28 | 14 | CASSLWGSSYEQYF
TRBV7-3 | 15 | CASSSGLAGGYEQYF
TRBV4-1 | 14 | CASSPQGASEKLFF
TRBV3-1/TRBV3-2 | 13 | CASSQAGNQPQHF
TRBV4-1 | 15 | CASSLGQGYNSPLHF
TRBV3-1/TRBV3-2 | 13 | CASSQETRRGYTF
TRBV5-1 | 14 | CASSSGGMNTEAFF
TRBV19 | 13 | CASSIRTNYGYTF
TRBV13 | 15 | CASSLGARGRNTQYF
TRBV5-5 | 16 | CASSFQTGEIGNTIYF
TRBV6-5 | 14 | CASSYAKGDQPQHF
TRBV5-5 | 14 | CASSTRTGADTQYF
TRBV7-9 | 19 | CASSSWRGGVQEVNTEAFF
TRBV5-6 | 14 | CASSGERNSQPQHF
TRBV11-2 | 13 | CASSNSLNSPLHF